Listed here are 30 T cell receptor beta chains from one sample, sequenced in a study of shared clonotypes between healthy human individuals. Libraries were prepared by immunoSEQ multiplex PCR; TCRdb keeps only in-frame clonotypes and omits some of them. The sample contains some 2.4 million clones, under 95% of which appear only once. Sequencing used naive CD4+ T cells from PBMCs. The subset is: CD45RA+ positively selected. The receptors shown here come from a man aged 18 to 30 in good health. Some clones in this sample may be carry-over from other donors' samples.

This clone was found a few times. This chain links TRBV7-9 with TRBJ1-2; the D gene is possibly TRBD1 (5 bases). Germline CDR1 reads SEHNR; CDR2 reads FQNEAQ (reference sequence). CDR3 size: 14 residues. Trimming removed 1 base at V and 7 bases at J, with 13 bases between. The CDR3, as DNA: TGTGCCAGCAGCTTAGATGGGGCCTCCGCTGGCTACACCTTC. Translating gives CASSLDGASAGYTF.

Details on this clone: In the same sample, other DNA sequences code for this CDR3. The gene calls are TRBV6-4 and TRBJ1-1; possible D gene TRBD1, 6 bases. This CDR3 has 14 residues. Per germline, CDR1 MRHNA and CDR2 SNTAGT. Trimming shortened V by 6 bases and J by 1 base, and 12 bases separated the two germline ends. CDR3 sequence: CASSATGRNTEAFF. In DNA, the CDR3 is TGTGCCAGCAGCGCCACAGGGAGGAACACTGAAGCTTTCTTT.

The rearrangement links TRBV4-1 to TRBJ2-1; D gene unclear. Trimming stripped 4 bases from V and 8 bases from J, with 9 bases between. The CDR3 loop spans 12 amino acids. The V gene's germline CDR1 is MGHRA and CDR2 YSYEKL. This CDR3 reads CASSLYSDEQFF. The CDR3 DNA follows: TGCGCCAGCAGCCTATATTCCGATGAGCAGTTCTTC.

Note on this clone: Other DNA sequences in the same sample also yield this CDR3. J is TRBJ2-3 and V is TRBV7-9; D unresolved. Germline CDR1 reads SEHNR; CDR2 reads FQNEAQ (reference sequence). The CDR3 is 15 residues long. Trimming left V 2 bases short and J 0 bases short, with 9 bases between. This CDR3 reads CASSLKAASTDTQYF. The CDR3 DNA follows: TGTGCCAGCAGCTTAAAGGCGGCTAGCACAGATACGCAGTATTTT. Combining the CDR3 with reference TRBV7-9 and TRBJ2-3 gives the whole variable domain DTGVSQNPRHKITKRGQNVTFRCDPISEHNRLYWYRQTLGQGPEFLTYFQNEAQLEKSRLLSDRFSAERPKGSFSTLEIQRTEQGDSAMYLCASSLKAASTDTQYFGPGTRLTVL.

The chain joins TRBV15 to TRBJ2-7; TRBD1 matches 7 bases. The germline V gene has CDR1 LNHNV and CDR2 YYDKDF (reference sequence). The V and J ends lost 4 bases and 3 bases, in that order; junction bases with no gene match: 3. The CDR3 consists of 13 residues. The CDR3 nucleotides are TGTGCCACCAGCATGGGACAGCTCTACGAGCAGTACTTC. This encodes CATSMGQLYEQYF.

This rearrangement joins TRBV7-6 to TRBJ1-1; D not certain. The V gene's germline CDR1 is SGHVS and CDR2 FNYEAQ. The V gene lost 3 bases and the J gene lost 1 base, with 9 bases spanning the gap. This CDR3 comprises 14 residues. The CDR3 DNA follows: TGTGCCAGCAGCTTCGCATCCACGAACACTGAAGCTTTCTTT. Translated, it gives CASSFASTNTEAFF.

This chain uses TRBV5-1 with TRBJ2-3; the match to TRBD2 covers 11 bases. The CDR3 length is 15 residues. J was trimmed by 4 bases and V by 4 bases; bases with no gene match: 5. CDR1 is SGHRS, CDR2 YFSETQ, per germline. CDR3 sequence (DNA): TGCGCCAGCAGCCCGGGACTAGCGGAGGCAGATACGCAGTATTTT. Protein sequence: CASSPGLAEADTQYF.

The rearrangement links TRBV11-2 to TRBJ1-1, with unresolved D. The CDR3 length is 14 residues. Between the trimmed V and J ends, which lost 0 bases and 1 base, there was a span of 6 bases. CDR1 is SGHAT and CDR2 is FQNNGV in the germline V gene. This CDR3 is CASSLDRRNTEAFF. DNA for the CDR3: TGTGCCAGCAGCTTAGACAGGAGGAACACTGAAGCTTTCTTT.

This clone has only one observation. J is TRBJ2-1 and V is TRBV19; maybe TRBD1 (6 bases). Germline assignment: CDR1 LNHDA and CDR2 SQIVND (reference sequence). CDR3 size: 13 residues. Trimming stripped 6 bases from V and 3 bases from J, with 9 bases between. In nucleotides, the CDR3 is TGTGCCAGTAGGGACAGTGTCTACAATGAGCAGTTCTTC. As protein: CASRDSVYNEQFF.

The CDR3 DNA follows: TGTGCCAGCAGCCCCCGGGCCCTGGGGCGAGTCAATGAGCAGTTCTTC. Residues: CASSPRALGRVNEQFF. The chain carries TRBV14 and TRBJ2-1; D is perhaps TRBD1 (5 bases). The CDR3 loop spans 16 amino acids. Germline V lookup: CDR1 SGHDN, CDR2 FVKESK. V gave up 4 bases and J gave up 6 bases, with 19 bases separating them.

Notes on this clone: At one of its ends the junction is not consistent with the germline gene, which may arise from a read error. Written as DNA, the CDR3 is TGTGCCAGCAGTTACGCACCGGGACAGGAAAATTGGAGAGTCTTC. Amino acid sequence: CASSYAPGQENWRVF. This sequence joins TRBV6-5 and TRBJ2-1; 8 bases align to TRBD1. The CDR3 spans 15 residues. Germline V gene data show CDR1 as MNHEY and CDR2 as SVGAGI.

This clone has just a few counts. The CDR3 DNA follows: TGTGCCAGACAGGCTGGAAACACCATATATTTT. Its translation: CARQAGNTIYF. The chain employs TRBV30 and TRBJ1-3, with D possibly matching TRBD1 (6 bases). The CDR3 loop spans 11 amino acids. V was shortened by 8 bases and J by 2 bases, with 7 bases between the two germline ends. Per germline, CDR1 GTSNPN and CDR2 SVGIG (reference sequence). The entire variable domain, with the rest obtained from reference TRBV30 and TRBJ1-3, is as follows: SQTIHQWPATLVQPVGSPLSLECTVEGTSNPNLYWYRQAAGRGLQLLFYSVGIGQISSEVPQNLSASRPQDRQFILSSKKLLLSDSGFYLCARQAGNTIYFGEGSWLTVV.

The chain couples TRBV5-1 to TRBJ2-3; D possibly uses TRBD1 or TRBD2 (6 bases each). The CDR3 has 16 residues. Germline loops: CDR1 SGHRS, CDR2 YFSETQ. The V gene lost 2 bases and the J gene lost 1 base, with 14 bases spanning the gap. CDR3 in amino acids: CASSLGGPTGTDTQYF. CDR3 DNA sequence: TGCGCCAGCAGCTTAGGGGGGCCGACCGGCACAGATACGCAGTATTTT.

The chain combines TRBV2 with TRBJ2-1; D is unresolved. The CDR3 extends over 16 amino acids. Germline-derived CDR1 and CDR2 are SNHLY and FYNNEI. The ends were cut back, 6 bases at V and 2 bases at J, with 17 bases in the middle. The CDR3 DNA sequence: TGTGCCAGCAGCCCCAAGTGGCGGCTAGCCTACAATGAGCAGTTCTTC. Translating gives CASSPKWRLAYNEQFF.

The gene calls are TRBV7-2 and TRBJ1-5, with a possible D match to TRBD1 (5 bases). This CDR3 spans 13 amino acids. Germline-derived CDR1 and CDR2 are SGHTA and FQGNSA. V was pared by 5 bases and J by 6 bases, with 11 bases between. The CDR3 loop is CASSVGTVQPQHF. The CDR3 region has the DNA TGTGCCAGCAGCGTGGGGACGGTTCAGCCCCAGCATTTT.

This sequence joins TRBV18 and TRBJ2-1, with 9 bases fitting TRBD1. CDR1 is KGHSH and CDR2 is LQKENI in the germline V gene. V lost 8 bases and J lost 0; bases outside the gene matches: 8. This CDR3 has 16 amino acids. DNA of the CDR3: TGTGCCAGCAGAGACAGGGGGTCGATCTCCTACAATGAGCAGTTCTTC. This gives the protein CASRDRGSISYNEQFF.

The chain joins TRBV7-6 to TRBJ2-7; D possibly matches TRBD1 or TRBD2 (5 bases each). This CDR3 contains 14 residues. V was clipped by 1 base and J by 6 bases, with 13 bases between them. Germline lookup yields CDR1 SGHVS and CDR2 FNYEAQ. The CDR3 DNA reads TGTGCCAGCAGCTTAGTTGGATGGGGGAGCGAGCAGTACTTC. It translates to CASSLVGWGSEQYF.

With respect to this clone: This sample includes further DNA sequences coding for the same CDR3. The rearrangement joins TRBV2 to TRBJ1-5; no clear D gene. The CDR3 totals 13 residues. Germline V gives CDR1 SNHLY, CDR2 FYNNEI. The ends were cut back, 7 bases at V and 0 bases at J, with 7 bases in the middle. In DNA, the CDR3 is TGTGCCAGCATAAGAGATAGCAATCAGCCCCAGCATTTT. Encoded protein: CASIRDSNQPQHF. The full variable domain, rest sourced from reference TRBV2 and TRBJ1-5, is EPEVTQTPSHQVTQMGQEVILRCVPISNHLYFYWYRQILGQKVEFLVSFYNNEISEKSEIFDDQFSVERPDGSNFTLKIRSTKLEDSAMYFCASIRDSNQPQHFGDGTRLSIL.

The CDR3: CASSTRDGVSSLSGANVLTF. The DNA of the CDR3 is TGTGCCAGCAGCACTAGAGACGGGGTGTCTAGCCTCTCTGGGGCCAACGTCCTGACTTTC. The chain links TRBV9 to TRBJ2-6; TRBD2 is a possible D gene (5 bases). CDR1 and CDR2 from the germline V gene are SGDLS and YYNGEE. CDR3 length: 20 amino acids. The germline V and J ends were trimmed by 4 bases and 0 bases, with 23 bases remaining between them.

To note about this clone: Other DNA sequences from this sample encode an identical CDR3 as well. The CDR3 spells CASSIGSGRETQYF. The CDR3 nucleotides are TGTGCCAGTAGTATTGGGTCGGGGAGAGAGACCCAGTACTTC. The chain carries TRBV19 and TRBJ2-5; TRBD2 might be the D (5 bases). Germline assignment: CDR1 LNHDA and CDR2 SQIVND (reference sequence). This CDR3 comprises 14 residues. Trimming pared 3 bases from V and 4 bases from J, leaving 12 bases between.

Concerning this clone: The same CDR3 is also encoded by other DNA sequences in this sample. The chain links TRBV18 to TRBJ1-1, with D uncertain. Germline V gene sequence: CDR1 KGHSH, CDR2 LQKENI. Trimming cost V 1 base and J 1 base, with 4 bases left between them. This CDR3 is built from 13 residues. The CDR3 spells CASSPRENTEAFF. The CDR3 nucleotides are TGTGCCAGCTCACCACGAGAGAACACTGAAGCTTTCTTT.

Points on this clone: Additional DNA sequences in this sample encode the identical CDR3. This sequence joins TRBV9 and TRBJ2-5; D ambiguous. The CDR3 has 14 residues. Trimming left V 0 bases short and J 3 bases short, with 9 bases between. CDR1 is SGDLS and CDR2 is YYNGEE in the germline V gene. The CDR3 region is CASSVGSREETQYF. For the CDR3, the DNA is TGTGCCAGCAGCGTAGGTTCCAGAGAAGAGACCCAGTACTTC. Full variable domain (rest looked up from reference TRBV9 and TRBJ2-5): DSGVTQTPKHLITATGQRVTLRCSPRSGDLSVYWYQQSLDQGLQFLIQYYNGEERAKGNILERFSAQQFPDLHSELNLSSLELGDSALYFCASSVGSREETQYFGPGTRLLVL.

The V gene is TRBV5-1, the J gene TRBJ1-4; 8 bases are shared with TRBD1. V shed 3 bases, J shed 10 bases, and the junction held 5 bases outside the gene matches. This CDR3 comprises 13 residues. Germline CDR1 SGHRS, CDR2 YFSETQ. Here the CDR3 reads CASSWDRQGKLFF. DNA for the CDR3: TGCGCCAGCAGCTGGGACAGGCAGGGAAAACTGTTTTTT.

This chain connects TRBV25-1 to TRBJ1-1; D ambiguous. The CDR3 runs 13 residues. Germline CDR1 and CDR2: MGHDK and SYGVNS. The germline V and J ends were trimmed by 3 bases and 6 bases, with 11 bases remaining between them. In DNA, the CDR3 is TGTGCCAGCAGTGATCCGAGTTTAGCTGAAGCTTTCTTT. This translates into CASSDPSLAEAFF.

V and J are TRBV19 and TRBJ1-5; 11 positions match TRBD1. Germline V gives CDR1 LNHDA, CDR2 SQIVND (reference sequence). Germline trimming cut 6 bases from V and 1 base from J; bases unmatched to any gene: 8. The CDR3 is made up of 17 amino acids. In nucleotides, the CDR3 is TGTGCCAGTAGCACCGGACAGGGGGCGAGAAGCAATCAGCCCCAGCATTTT. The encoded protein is CASSTGQGARSNQPQHF.

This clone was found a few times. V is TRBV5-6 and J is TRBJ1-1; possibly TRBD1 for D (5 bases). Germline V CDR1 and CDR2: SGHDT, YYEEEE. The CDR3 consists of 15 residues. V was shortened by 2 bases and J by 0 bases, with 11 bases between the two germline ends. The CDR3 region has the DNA TGTGCCAGCAGCTTTGTGGCCAGGGTGAACACTGAAGCTTTCTTT. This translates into CASSFVARVNTEAFF.

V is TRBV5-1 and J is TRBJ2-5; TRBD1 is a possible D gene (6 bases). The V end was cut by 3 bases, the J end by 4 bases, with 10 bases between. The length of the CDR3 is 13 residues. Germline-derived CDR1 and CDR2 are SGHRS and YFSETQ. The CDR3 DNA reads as TGCGCCAGCAGCTCCCTAGGGGGAGAGACCCAGTACTTC. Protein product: CASSSLGGETQYF.

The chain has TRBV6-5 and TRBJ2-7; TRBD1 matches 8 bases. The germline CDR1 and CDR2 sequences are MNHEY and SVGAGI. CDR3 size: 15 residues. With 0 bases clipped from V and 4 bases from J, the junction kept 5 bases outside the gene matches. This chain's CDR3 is CASSYSTGVSYEQYF. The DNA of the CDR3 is TGTGCCAGCAGTTACTCGACAGGGGTTTCTTACGAGCAGTACTTC.

CDR3 sequence: CASSTSSRETNYGYTF. CDR3 bases: TGTGCCAGTAGTACGAGTTCGCGCGAGACTAACTATGGCTACACCTTC. This chain uses TRBV19 with TRBJ1-2, with unresolved D. Deletions cut 4 bases from V and 0 bases from J, with 15 bases between. CDR1 is LNHDA, CDR2 SQIVND, per germline (reference sequence). The CDR3 has 16 residues.

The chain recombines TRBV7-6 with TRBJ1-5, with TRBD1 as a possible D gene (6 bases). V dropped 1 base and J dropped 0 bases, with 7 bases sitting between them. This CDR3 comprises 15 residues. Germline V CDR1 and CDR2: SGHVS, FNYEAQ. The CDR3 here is CASSLEQGSNQPQHF. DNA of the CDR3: TGTGCCAGCAGCTTAGAACAGGGTAGCAATCAGCCCCAGCATTTT.